The clone carrying this T cell receptor beta chain was recorded a few times. This sample is part of a study of OX40 agonist ivuxolimab in advanced cancers. Assay: immunoSEQ multiplex PCR; the TCRdb copy retains only in-frame clones and omits some. The table records 42,000 or so clones, roughly four fifths of them present only once. Trimming cost V 3 bases and J 4 bases, with 16 bases left between them. Germline CDR1 and CDR2: MNHEY and SMNVEV (reference sequence). The CDR3 contains 15 residues. This sequence was found in an adult with an advanced solid tumor such as melanoma, head and neck, liver or kidney cancer. The sample here was CD4+ or CD8+ T cells sorted from blood, taken in a trial of the OX40 agonist ivuxolimab. The chain uses TRBV27 and TRBJ2-7, with a tentative D call TRBD1 (6 bases). The CDR3 coding sequence is TGTGCCAGCAGTTTCCTAGGAGACAGGCGATACGAGCAGTACTTC. Translated: CASSFLGDRRYEQYF.